This T cell receptor (beta chain) is from a study of cytotoxic CD8 clonotypes in ibrutinib-treated CLL. Whole-study context: Mean per-sample yields comprised roughly 280,000 productive templates and 80,000 to 100,000 productive rearrangements. Study-wide findings and caveats: At the start, clonality exceeded age-matched healthy donors and followed circulating CD8+ T-cell counts.

Deletions cut 5 bases from V and 2 bases from J, with 16 bases between. The CDR3 has 15 amino acids. Germline CDR1 reads LNHDA; CDR2 reads SQIVND (reference sequence). Using immunoSEQ multiplex PCR, the repertoire was profiled, and TCRdb retains in-frame clones only, with some absent. The profile covers about 200,000 clones, with approximately 79% appearing a single time and about an eighth taken by the ten largest. Notes on this clone: Antigen unknown.

This receptor was identified in a human donor with chronic lymphocytic leukemia. This chain joins TRBV19 and TRBJ2-7; D not certain. Sequenced here: PBMCs, sampled after 12 months of ibrutinib treatment. This chain's CDR3 is CASSSGSTSAYEQYF. The CDR3 nucleotides are TGTGCCAGTAGTTCAGGCTCAACCTCAGCCTACGAGCAGTACTTC.